Here is one TCR beta chain with its context. The source of the sample is a study of blood T cell repertoires in COVID-19. Study-level background: The study drew acute and convalescent COVID-19 samples from the United States, Italy and Spain. In each case, the material was cDNA or gDNA derived from T cells, B-cell-depleted T cells, or PBMCs.

In the study's own analysis: Nucleated cell counts were estimated from reference gene primer amplification. Only in-frame clones appear in the TCRdb table, and some are missing; sequencing was by immunoSEQ multiplex PCR. V, J and clone size reflect that table, while D and trimming were determined from the DNA. The profile shows 150,000 to 200,000 clones, 86% of them singletons. The CDR3 spans 14 residues. Per the germline V gene, CDR1 is SEHNR and CDR2 is FQNEAQ (reference sequence). Deletions cut 3 bases from V and 4 bases from J, with 12 bases between. The sequence derives from a man over 45 with active or convalescent COVID-19. J is TRBJ1-1 and V is TRBV7-9; possible D gene TRBD1, 6 bases. Sequenced: peripheral blood. CDR3 in amino acids: CASSFQGGGTEAFF. The CDR3 bases are TGTGCCAGCAGCTTTCAGGGAGGGGGCACTGAAGCTTTCTTT.